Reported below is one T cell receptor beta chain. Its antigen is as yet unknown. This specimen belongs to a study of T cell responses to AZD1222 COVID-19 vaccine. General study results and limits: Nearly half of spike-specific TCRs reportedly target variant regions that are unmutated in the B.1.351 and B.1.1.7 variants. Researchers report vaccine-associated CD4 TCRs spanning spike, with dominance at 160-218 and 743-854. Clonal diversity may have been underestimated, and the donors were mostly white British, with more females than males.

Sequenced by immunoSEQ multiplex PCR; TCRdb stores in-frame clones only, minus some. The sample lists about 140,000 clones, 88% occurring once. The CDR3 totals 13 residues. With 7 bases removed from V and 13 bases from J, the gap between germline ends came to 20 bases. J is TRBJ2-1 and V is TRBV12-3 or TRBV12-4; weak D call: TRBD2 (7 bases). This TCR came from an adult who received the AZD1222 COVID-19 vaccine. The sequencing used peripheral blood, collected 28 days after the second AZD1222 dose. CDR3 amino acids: CASTPGGGALQFF. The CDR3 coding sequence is TGTGCCAGCACCCCGGGGGGCGGGGCCTTACAGTTCTTC.